This T cell receptor (beta chain) came from a study of shared clonotypes between healthy human individuals. CDR1 and CDR2 (germline): SGHTA, FQGNSA. The CDR3 is made up of 16 amino acids. The V gene lost 1 base and the J gene lost 2 bases, with 14 bases spanning the gap. CD45RO-negative, CCR7-selected cells formed the naive CD8 fraction, which excluded terminally differentiated effector memory CD45RA+ cells. Deep level was the assay's run setting. Every subset had its genomic DNA shared out evenly among several immunoSEQ plates. Repertoires were generated with immunoSEQ multiplex PCR, while TCRdb's copy carries only in-frame clones and drops some. In the table there are millions of clones, just under 95% of which are singletons. Findings of the study overall: Shared clonotypes across all four donors exceeded non-shared ones in generation probability.

For this clone: What it binds is not known.

The source material was naive CD8+ T cells sorted from blood. V and J are TRBV7-2 and TRBJ2-5; D possibly corresponds to TRBD1 (5 bases). The sequence came from a young man in good health. CDR3 loop: CASSLGTRAIQETQYF. The CDR3 DNA sequence: TGTGCCAGCAGCTTAGGTACCAGGGCGATACAAGAGACCCAGTACTTC. Supplemented by reference TRBV7-2 and TRBJ2-5, the full variable domain reads GAGVSQSPSNKVTEKGKDVELRCDPISGHTALYWYRQSLGQGLEFLIYFQGNSAPDKSGLPSDRFSAERTGGSVSTLTIQRTQQEDSAVYLCASSLGTRAIQETQYFGPGTRLLVL.